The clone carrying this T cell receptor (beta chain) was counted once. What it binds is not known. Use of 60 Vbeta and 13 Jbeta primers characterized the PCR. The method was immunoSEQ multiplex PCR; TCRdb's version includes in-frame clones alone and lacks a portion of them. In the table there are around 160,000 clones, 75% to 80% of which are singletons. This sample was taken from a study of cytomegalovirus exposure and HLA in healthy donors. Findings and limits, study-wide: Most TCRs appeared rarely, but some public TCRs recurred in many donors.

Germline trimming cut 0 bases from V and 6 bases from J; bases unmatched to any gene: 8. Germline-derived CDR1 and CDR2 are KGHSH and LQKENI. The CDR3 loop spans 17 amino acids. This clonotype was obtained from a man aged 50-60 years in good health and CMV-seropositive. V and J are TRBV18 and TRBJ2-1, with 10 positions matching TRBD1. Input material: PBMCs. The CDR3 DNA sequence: TGTGCCAGCTCACCACCTCGCTTGCGACAGGGGGCCAATGAGCAGTTCTTC. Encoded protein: CASSPPRLRQGANEQFF.